This record covers a single T cell receptor (beta chain). This entry comes from a study of T cell responses to AZD1222 COVID-19 vaccine. The CDR3 length is 15 residues. J lost 5 bases, V lost 4 bases, and 10 bases had no gene match. In germline, CDR1 is KGHSY, CDR2 FQNENV. This table comes from immunoSEQ multiplex PCR, and its TCRdb copy is limited to in-frame clones, with some not included. The profile shows tens of thousands of clones, more than 70% of them singletons. This material consisted of peripheral blood, taken 28 days after the second AZD1222 dose. This TCR was recovered from an adult who received the AZD1222 COVID-19 vaccine. The V call is TRBV16, the J call TRBJ1-1; the match to TRBD1 covers 7 bases. The CDR3 protein is CASSPWGGGETEAFF. The CDR3 DNA reads TGTGCCAGCAGCCCATGGGGAGGGGGCGAAACTGAAGCTTTCTTT.